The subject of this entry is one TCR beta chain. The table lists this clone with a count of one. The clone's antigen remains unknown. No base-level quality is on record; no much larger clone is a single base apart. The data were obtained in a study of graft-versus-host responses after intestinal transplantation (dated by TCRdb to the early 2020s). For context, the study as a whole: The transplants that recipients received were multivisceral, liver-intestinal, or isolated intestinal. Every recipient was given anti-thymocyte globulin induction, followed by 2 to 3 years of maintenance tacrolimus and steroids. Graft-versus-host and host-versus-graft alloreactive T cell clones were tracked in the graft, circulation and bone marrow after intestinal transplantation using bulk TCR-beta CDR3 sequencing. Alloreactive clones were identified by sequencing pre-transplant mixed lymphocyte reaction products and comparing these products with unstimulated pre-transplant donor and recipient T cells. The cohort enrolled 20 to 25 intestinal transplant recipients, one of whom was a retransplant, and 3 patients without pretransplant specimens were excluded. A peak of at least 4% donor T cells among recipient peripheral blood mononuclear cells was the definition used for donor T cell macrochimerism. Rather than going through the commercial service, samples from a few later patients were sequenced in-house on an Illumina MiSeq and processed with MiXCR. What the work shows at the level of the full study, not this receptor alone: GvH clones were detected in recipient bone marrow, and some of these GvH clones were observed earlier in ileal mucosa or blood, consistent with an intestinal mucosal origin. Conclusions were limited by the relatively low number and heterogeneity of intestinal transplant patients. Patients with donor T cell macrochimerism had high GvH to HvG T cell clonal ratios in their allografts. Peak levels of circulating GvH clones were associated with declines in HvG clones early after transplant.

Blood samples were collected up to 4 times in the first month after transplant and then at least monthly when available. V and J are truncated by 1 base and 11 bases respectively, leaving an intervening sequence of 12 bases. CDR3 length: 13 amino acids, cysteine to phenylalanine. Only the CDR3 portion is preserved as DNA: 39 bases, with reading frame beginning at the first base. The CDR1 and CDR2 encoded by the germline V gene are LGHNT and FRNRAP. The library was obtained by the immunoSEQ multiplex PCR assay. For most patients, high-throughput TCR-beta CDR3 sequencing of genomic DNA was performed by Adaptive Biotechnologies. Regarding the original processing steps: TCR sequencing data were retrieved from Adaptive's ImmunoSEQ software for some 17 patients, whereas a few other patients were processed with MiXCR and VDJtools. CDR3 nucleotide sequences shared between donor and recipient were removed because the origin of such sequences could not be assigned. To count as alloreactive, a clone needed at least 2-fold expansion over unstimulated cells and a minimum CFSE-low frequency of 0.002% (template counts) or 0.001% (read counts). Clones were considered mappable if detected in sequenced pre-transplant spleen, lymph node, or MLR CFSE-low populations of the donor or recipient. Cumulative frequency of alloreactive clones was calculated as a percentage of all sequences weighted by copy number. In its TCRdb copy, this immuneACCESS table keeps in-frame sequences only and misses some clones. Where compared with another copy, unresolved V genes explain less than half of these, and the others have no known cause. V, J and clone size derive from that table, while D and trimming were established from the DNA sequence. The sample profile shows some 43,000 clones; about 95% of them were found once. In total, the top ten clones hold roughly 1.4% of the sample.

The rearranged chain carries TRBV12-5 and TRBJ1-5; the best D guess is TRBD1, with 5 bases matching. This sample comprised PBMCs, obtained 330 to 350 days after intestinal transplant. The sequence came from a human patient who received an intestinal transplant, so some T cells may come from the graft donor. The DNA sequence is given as TGTGCTAGTGGTTTGGAGGGAGACAGTGCCCAGCATTTT. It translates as CASGLEGDSAQHF.